This T cell receptor (beta chain) is from a study of T cell responses to AZD1222 COVID-19 vaccine. As for the study in general: Samples with a second dose at about 4 or about 12 weeks were pooled together.

Sequenced by immunoSEQ multiplex PCR; TCRdb stores in-frame clones only, minus some. The sample lists around 75,000 clones, more than 75% occurring once. CDR1 PRHDT and CDR2 FYEKMQ come from the germline V gene (reference sequence). This CDR3 is built from 13 residues. V dropped 6 bases and J dropped 1 base, with 9 bases sitting between them. This rearrangement joins TRBV13 to TRBJ2-5; D call uncertain. The sample was peripheral blood, taken on day 0 of AZD1222 vaccination. The receptor's source is an adult in good health. The CDR3 sequence: CASRVWGQETQYF. CDR3 nucleotides: TGTGCCAGCAGGGTGTGGGGCCAAGAGACCCAGTACTTC.